This T cell receptor (beta chain) comes out of a study of blood T cell repertoires in COVID-19. Study as a whole: Italy, Spain and the United States were the sources of the convalescent and acute COVID-19 samples. The cDNA or gDNA used as material had been derived from T cells, B-cell-depleted T cells, or PBMCs.

Under the authors' procedure: Cell counts per sample came from amplifying reference gene primers. Sequencing used immunoSEQ multiplex PCR; TCRdb keeps in-frame clones, though not all of them. The V and J calls and clone size were taken over from that table, and D and trimming were inferred from the DNA. The repertoire consists of approximately 6,000 clones, with roughly nine tenths occurring once and the leading ten covering 18%. The CDR3 has 12 amino acids. Germline CDR1 LNHDA, CDR2 SQIVND (reference sequence). Trimming left V 8 bases short and J 2 bases short, with 7 bases between. This clonotype originated in a human donor in a cohort sampled during active COVID-19. The chain employs TRBV19 and TRBJ2-1; D not resolved. The sequenced sample was peripheral blood. This CDR3 is CASATPYNEQFF. DNA for the CDR3: TGTGCCAGTGCAACACCCTACAATGAGCAGTTCTTC.